Sequencing of this T cell receptor (beta chain) was carried out in a study of cytomegalovirus exposure and HLA in healthy donors. Study as a whole: From donors who were HLA-typed, an early data release held around 85 million unique TCRs.

J gave up 0 bases and V 0 bases, and 3 bases lay outside the gene matches. Germline V gene sequence: CDR1 SGHVS, CDR2 FQNEAQ. This CDR3 spans 16 amino acids. This clone has only a few counts. The PCR made use of 60 Vbeta and 13 Jbeta primers. The authors' processing: Counted up in a later analysis, unique TCR beta chains came to about 80 million, with some 11 million shared. Clones were sequenced by immunoSEQ multiplex PCR, and TCRdb holds only the in-frame ones, with some missing. The D gene and trimming were derived from the DNA, and the V and J assignments and clone size from that table. The repertoire has approximately 100,000 clones, around 76% of them found once; the top ten carry 9% to 15%.

The chain uses TRBV7-8 and TRBJ2-3; 7 nucleotides align to TRBD1. The sequenced sample consisted of PBMCs. This clonotype was obtained from a middle-aged woman in good health and CMV-seropositive. The DNA of the CDR3 is TGTGCCAGCAGCTTAGCCCCCAGGGGGAGCACAGATACGCAGTATTTT. This translates into CASSLAPRGSTDTQYF.